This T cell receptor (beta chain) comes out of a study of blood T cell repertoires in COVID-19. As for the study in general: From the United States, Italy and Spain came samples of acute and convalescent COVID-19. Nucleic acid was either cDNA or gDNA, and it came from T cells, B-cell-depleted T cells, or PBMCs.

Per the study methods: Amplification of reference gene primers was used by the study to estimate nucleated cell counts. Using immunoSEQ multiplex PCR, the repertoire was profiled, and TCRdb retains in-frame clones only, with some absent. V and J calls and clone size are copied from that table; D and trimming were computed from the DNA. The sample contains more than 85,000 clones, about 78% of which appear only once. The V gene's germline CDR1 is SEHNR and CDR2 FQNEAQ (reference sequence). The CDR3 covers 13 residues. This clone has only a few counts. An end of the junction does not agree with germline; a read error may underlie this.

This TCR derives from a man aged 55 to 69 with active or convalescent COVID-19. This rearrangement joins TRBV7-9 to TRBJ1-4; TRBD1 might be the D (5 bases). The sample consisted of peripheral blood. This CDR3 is CASSLKGPENLFF. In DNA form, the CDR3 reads TGTGCCAGCAGCTTAAAGGGGCCCGAAAACCTGTTTTTT.